This T cell receptor (beta chain) was recovered during a study of post-analysis software for immune sequencing data. Study context: Some patients lacked subtype; others had relapsing-remitting, secondary progressive or progressive-relapsing disease.

This CDR3 region has 16 residues. Germline V gene data show CDR1 as SGHVS and CDR2 as FQNEAQ. V was clipped by 2 bases and J by 1 base, with 13 bases between them. Built from TCR beta cDNA, the libraries had unique molecular identifiers in them. T cells numbering roughly 1 to 10 million yielded about 500,000 cDNA molecules. TCRdb itself ran the PCR reads through MiXCR, one entry per CDR3 protein. The table has 350,000 to 450,000 distinct CDR3 sequences, roughly 38% seen once. This clonotype was seen more than once but under ten times. No antigen is known for it. Study findings and constraints: The authors found that F measure strongly co-clustered same-batch samples. For normalized Chao1 diversity, multiple sclerosis patients scored significantly lower than controls did. With TRBV5-6, TRBV5-1 and TRBV20-1 included, a handful of TRBV segments were more frequent in patients than in controls.

This chain links TRBV7-8 with TRBJ2-3, with D perhaps TRBD1 (6 bases). The sample was blood. The sequence was collected from a girl between 5 and 17 years old with multiple sclerosis. The chain's CDR3 is CASSLSRGFGTDTQYF. The CDR3 nucleotides read TGTGCCAGCAGCTTAAGCAGGGGATTTGGCACAGATACGCAGTATTTT.